This entry describes one T cell receptor beta chain. Its antigen is currently unknown. The data originate from a study of identical twins. Study observations and caveats: Models, which agreed with sharing between unrelated individuals, nonetheless underestimated the out-of-frame TCR alpha sharing seen in monozygotic twins.

cDNA molecules carried unique molecular identifiers, and template switching added a universal primer site. Using its own MiXCR run on the 5' RACE reads, TCRdb lists one record per CDR3 protein. The data contain roughly 1,500,000 distinct CDR3 sequences, around a third of them singletons. All of the donors were Caucasians in good health. Germline loops: CDR1 SNHLY, CDR2 FYNNEI. The CDR3 extends over 12 amino acids. V lost 2 bases and J 3 bases, leaving 4 bases between the germline ends. The material sequenced was cord blood. The TCR comes from a newborn girl in good health. V is TRBV2 and J is TRBJ1-2; D is ambiguous. CDR3 bases: TGTGCCAGCAGTGAACTGGACTATGGCTACACCTTC. Translated, it gives CASSELDYGYTF.